The 16 T cell receptor beta chains given below trace back to one sample, sequenced in a study of identifying expanded T cells in peripheral blood. Sequencing was performed with immunoSEQ multiplex PCR; in TCRdb, only in-frame clones are kept and a portion is missing. The data contain roughly 100,000 clones, around 88% of them singletons. The sequenced sample was blood. The source is a person aged 18 to 75 in good health.

The chain combines TRBV28 with TRBJ1-3; D is ambiguous. Trimming removed 3 bases at V and 0 bases at J, with 9 bases between. Germline V gives CDR1 MDHEN, CDR2 SYDVKM. The CDR3 spans 15 residues. CDR3: CASSFWTDSGNTIYF. In DNA, the CDR3 is TGTGCCAGCAGTTTCTGGACCGACTCTGGAAACACCATATATTTT.

This chain links TRBV7-9 with TRBJ2-3; D perhaps matches TRBD2 (5 bases). Trimming pared 4 bases from V and 0 bases from J, leaving 8 bases between. Germline CDR1 SEHNR, CDR2 FQNEAQ (reference sequence). The CDR3 length is 14 residues. The CDR3 protein is CASSSGVSTDTQYF. The CDR3 DNA is TGTGCCAGCAGCTCCGGGGTCAGCACAGATACGCAGTATTTT.

The gene calls are TRBV7-2 and TRBJ1-1; 7 nucleotides agree with TRBD1. This CDR3 is 14 amino acids long. V was pared by 5 bases and J by 0 bases, with 3 bases of the junction left unmatched. Germline CDR1 SGHTA, CDR2 FQGNSA. The CDR3: CASSTGVMNTEAFF. Written as DNA, the CDR3 is TGTGCCAGCAGCACAGGGGTCATGAACACTGAAGCTTTCTTT.

Here the CDR3 DNA reads TGTGCCAGCCAGGATGACAGTAACTATGGCTACACCTTC. Its translation is CASQDDSNYGYTF. The chain combines TRBV6-6 with TRBJ1-2; a possible D gene is TRBD1 (5 bases). V lost 8 bases, J lost 1 base, and 11 bases lay in between. Germline V gives CDR1 MNHNY, CDR2 SVGAGI (reference sequence). The CDR3 runs to 13 residues.

V is TRBV19 and J is TRBJ1-1; the D is unclear. The germline V gene encodes CDR1 LNHDA and CDR2 SQIVND (reference sequence). This CDR3 comprises 13 residues. Trimming took 7 bases from V and 12 from J, leaving 21 bases between them. The chain's CDR3 is CASTTPAPGRTFF. CDR3 nucleotide sequence: TGTGCCAGTACCACCCCGGCCCCCGGCCGAACTTTCTTT.

This chain links TRBV7-2 with TRBJ1-5; 9 positions agree with TRBD1. With V trimmed by 1 base and J by 6 bases, 4 bases remained unmatched. Germline V gives CDR1 SGHTA, CDR2 FQGNSA. The CDR3 has 15 amino acids. The chain's CDR3 is CASSLVGQGGQPQHF. CDR3 DNA: TGTGCCAGCAGCTTAGTGGGACAGGGAGGTCAGCCCCAGCATTTT.

The V and J genes are TRBV19 and TRBJ1-3; D uncertain. The V gene lost 6 bases and the J gene lost 0 bases, with 3 bases spanning the gap. The CDR3 is 12 amino acids. The V gene's germline CDR1 is LNHDA and CDR2 SQIVND (reference sequence). The CDR3 DNA reads TGTGCCAGTAGGGGCTCTGGAAACACCATATATTTT. This codes for CASRGSGNTIYF.

Notes on this clone: The sample contains more than one DNA sequence encoding this CDR3. J is TRBJ1-6 and V is TRBV11-3; D uncertain. Germline V gives CDR1 SGHNT, CDR2 YENEEA. With 1 base removed from V and 6 bases from J, the gap between germline ends came to 4 bases. The CDR3 has 13 amino acids. CDR3 in DNA: TGTGCCAGCAGCTTAGGGGGTAATTCACCCCTCCACTTT. Encoded protein: CASSLGGNSPLHF.

The rearrangement links TRBV29-1 to TRBJ2-2; no clear D gene. V lost 7 bases, J lost 6 bases, and 12 bases lay in between. The CDR3 runs 12 residues. Germline assignment: CDR1 SQVTM and CDR2 ANQGSEA. The CDR3: CSALKSSGELFF. The DNA of the CDR3 is TGCAGCGCCCTTAAGAGTTCCGGGGAGCTGTTTTTT.

The chain is built from TRBV7-2 and TRBJ1-4; D unresolved. Germline values: CDR1 SGHTA, CDR2 FQGNSA. This CDR3 has 16 amino acids. V was clipped by 3 bases and J by 0 bases, with 11 bases between them. Written as DNA, the CDR3 is TGTGCCAGCAGCTTCATACGTTGGGCAACTAATGAAAAACTGTTTTTT. It specifies CASSFIRWATNEKLFF.

The chain recombines TRBV6-1 with TRBJ1-2; 10 bases are shared with TRBD1. This CDR3 is 19 amino acids long. The germline CDR1 and CDR2 sequences are MNHNS and SASEGT. V lost 4 bases to trimming and J lost 4 bases; unmatched junction nucleotides: 18. CDR3 loop: CASSGSTGQGTGVRYGYTF. The CDR3 nucleotides are TGTGCCAGCAGTGGATCAACGGGACAGGGGACTGGAGTACGCTATGGCTACACCTTC.

V and J are TRBV2 and TRBJ2-7; 7 positions match TRBD2. The CDR3 is 15 residues long. Trimming cost V 4 bases and J 0 bases; bases outside gene matches: 6. CDR1 is SNHLY and CDR2 is FYNNEI in the germline V gene. CDR3 in DNA: TGTGCCAGCAGTGGCGGGGGTCCCCTCTCCTACGAGCAGTACTTC. Amino acid sequence: CASSGGGPLSYEQYF.

V is TRBV7-2 and J is TRBJ2-3; no clear D. The CDR3 sequence is 11 residues long. Germline-derived CDR1 and CDR2 are SGHTA and FQGNSA. Trimming left V 5 bases short and J 6 bases short, with 6 bases between. The CDR3 DNA is TGTGCCAGCAGCATTCTTGATACGCAGTATTTT. This gives the protein CASSILDTQYF. Together with reference TRBV7-2 and TRBJ2-3, the CDR3 gives the full variable domain: GAGVSQSPSNKVTEKGKDVELRCDPISGHTALYWYRQSLGQGLEFLIYFQGNSAPDKSGLPSDRFSAERTGGSVSTLTIQRTQQEDSAVYLCASSILDTQYFGPGTRLTVL.

The CDR3 DNA sequence: TGCGCCAGCAGCTTGGATTCTAGGAACTATGGCTACACCTTC. As protein: CASSLDSRNYGYTF. The chain combines TRBV5-1 with TRBJ1-2, with D unclear. The CDR3 sequence is 14 residues long. V lost 0 bases to trimming and J lost 2 bases, with 8 bases between them. Germline V gene data show CDR1 as SGHRS and CDR2 as YFSETQ. The variable domain in full, with the rest retrieved from reference TRBV5-1 and TRBJ1-2, is KAGVTQTPRYLIKTRGQQVTLSCSPISGHRSVSWYQQTPGQGLQFLFEYFSETQRNKGNFPGRFSGRQFSNSRSEMNVSTLELGDSALYLCASSLDSRNYGYTFGSGTRLTVV.

The rearrangement links TRBV15 to TRBJ1-3; 9 positions match TRBD1. Germline V gene data show CDR1 as LNHNV and CDR2 as YYDKDF (reference sequence). J gave up 1 base and V 6 bases, and 13 bases lay outside the gene matches. The CDR3 sequence is 18 residues long. The CDR3 nucleotides are TGTGCCACCAGACTTTTGGGACAGGGCTCCACTTCTGGAAACACCATATATTTT. It yields the protein CATRLLGQGSTSGNTIYF.

This clone was seen only once. Other DNA sequences in the same sample also yield this CDR3. This chain joins TRBV7-8 and TRBJ2-1, with 11 positions matching TRBD2. J was trimmed by 1 base and V by 4 bases; bases with no gene match: 0. CDR3 length equals 15 residues. Germline V CDR1 and CDR2: SGHVS, FQNEAQ. CDR3: CASSSSGRSYNEQFF. As DNA, the CDR3 is TGTGCCAGCAGCTCTAGCGGGAGGTCCTACAATGAGCAGTTCTTC.